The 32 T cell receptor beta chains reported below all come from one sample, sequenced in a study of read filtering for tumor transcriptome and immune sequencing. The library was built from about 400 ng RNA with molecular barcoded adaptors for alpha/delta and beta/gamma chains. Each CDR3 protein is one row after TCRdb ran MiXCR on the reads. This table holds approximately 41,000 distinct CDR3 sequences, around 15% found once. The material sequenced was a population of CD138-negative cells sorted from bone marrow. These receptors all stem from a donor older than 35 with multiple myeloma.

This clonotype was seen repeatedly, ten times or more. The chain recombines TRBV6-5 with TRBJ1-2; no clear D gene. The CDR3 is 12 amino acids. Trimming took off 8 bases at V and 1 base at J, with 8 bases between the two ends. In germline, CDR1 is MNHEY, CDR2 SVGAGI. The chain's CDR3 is CASYGINYGYTF. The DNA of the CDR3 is TGTGCCAGCTATGGAATTAACTATGGCTACACCTTC.

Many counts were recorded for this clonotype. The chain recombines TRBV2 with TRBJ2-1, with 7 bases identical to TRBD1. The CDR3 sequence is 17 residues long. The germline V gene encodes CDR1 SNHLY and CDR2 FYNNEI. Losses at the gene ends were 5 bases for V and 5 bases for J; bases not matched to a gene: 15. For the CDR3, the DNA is TGTGCCAGCAGTAAACTGGGCCCGACAGGGCATGACAATGAGCAGTTCTTC. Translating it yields CASSKLGPTGHDNEQFF.

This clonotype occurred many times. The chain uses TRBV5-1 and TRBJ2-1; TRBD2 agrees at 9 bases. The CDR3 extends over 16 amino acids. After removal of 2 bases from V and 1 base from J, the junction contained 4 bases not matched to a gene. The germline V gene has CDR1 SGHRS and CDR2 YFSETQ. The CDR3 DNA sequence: TGCGCCAGCAGCTTATTAGCGGGAGATTCCTACAATGAGCAGTTCTTC. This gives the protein CASSLLAGDSYNEQFF. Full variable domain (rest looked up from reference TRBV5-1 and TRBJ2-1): KAGVTQTPRYLIKTRGQQVTLSCSPISGHRSVSWYQQTPGQGLQFLFEYFSETQRNKGNFPGRFSGRQFSNSRSEMNVSTLELGDSALYLCASSLLAGDSYNEQFFGPGTRLTVL.

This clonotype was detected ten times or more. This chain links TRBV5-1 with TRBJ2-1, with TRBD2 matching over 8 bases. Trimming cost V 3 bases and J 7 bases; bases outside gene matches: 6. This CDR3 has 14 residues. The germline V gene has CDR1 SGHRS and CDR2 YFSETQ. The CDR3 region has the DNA TGCGCCAGCAGCTCAAGCGGGAGTTGGAATGAGCAGTTCTTC. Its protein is CASSSSGSWNEQFF.

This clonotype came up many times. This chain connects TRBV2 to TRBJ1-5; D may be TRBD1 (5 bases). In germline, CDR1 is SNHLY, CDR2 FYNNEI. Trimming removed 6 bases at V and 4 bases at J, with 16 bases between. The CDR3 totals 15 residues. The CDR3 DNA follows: TGTGCCAGCAGATACGGACATGACCCAAATCAGCCCCAGCATTTT. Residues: CASRYGHDPNQPQHF.

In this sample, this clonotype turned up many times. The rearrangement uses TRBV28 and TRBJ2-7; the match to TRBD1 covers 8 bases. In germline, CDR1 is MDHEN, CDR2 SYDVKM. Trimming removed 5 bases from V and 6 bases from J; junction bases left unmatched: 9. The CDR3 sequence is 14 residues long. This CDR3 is CASSPRTGPREQYF. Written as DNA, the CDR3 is TGTGCCAGCAGTCCTCGGACAGGGCCCCGCGAGCAGTACTTC.

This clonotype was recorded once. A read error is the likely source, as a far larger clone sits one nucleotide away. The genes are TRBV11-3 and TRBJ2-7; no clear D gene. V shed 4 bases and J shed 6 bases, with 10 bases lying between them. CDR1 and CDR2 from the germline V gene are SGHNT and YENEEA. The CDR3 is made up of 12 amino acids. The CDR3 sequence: CASSSLCGEQYF. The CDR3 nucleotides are TGTGCCAGCAGCTCCCTGTGTGGCGAGCAGTACTTC.

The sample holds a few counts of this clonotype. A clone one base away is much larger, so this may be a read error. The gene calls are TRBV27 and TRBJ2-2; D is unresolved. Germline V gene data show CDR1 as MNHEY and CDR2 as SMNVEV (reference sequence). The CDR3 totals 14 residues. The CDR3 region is CAGSFAPNTGELFF. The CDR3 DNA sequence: TGTGCCGGCAGTTTCGCACCGAACACCGGGGAGCTGTTTTTT.

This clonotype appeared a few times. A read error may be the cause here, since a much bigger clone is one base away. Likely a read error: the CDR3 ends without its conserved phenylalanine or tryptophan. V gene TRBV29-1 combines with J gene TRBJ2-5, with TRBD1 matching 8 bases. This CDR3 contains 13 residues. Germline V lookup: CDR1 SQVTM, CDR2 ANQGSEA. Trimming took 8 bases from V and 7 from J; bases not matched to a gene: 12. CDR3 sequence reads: CSMGQAPYGTQYS. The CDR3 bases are TGCAGCATGGGACAGGCCCCTTACGGGACCCAGTACTCC.

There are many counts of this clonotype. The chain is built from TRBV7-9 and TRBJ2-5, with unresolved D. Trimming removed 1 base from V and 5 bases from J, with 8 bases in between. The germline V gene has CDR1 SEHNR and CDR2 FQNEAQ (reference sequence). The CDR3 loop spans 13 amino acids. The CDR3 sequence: CASSLEAWETQYF. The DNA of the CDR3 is TGTGCCAGCAGCTTAGAAGCCTGGGAGACCCAGTACTTC.

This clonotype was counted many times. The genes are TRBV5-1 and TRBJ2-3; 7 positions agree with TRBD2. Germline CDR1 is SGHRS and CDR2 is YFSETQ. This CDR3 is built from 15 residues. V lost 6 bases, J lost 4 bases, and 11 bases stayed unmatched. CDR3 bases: TGCGCCAGCATCCGCGGGGAGGGCAACTCAGATACGCAGTATTTT. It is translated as CASIRGEGNSDTQYF.

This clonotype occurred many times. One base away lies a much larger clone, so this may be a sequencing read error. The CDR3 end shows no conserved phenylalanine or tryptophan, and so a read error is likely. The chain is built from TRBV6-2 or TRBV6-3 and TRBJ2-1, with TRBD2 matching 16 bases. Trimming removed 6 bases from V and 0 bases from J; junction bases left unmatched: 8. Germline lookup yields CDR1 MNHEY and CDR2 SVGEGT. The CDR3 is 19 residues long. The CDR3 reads CASSPSGLAGGSSYNEQFL. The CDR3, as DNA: TGTGCCAGCAGCCCCTCGGGACTAGCGGGAGGGAGCTCCTACAATGAGCAGTTCCTC.

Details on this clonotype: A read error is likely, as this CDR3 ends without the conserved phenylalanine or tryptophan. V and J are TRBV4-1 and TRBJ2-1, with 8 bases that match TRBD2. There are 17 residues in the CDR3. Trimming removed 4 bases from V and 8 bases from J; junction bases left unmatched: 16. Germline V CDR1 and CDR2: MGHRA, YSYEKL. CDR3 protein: CASSPDQRGSLLDEQFS. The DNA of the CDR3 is TGCGCCAGCAGCCCAGACCAGCGGGGGTCGCTACTCGATGAGCAGTTCTCC.

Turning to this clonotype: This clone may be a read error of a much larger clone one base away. The CDR3 here is CVSSSDSPYEQYF. DNA of the CDR3: TGTGTCAGCAGTTCGGACAGCCCCTACGAGCAGTACTTC. The V gene is TRBV28, the J gene TRBJ2-7, with a possible D match to TRBD1 (6 bases). The CDR3 has 13 amino acids. Germline CDR1 MDHEN, CDR2 SYDVKM.

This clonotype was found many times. CDR3 residues: CASSLSGTGIDTQYF. The CDR3 DNA follows: TGTGCCAGCAGCTTGTCCGGGACCGGGATCGATACGCAGTATTTT. This chain links TRBV5-5 with TRBJ2-3; either TRBD1 or TRBD2 may fit D (5 bases each). Per the germline V gene, CDR1 is SGHKS and CDR2 is YYEKEE (reference sequence). The CDR3 spans 15 residues. Deletions cut 1 base from V and 6 bases from J, with 15 bases between.

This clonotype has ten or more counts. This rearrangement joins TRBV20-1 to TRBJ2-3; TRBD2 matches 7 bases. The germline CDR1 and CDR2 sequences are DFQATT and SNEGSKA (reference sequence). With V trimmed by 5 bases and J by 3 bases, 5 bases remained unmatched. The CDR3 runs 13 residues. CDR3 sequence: CSARRELTDTQYF. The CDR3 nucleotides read TGCAGTGCTCGGCGGGAGTTAACAGATACGCAGTATTTT.

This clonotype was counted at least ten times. Written as DNA, the CDR3 is TGTGCCAGCAGCTTCCCCTATAGGCTAGCGGGGTACAATGAGCAGTTCTTC. Protein: CASSFPYRLAGYNEQFF. The chain employs TRBV7-9 and TRBJ2-1, with TRBD2 matching 9 bases. The CDR3 loop spans 17 amino acids. Looked up from germline, CDR1 is SEHNR and CDR2 is FQNEAQ (reference sequence). V was pared by 3 bases and J by 4 bases, with 10 bases of the junction left unmatched.

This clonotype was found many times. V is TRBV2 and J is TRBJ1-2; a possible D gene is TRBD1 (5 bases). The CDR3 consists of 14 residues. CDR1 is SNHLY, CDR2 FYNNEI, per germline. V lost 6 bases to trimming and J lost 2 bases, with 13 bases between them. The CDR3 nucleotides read TGTGCCAGCAGCTCGGGGCAGCTAAACTATGGCTACACCTTC. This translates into CASSSGQLNYGYTF.

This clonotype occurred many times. The CDR3, as DNA: TGCAGTGCTAAGGGACAGGGGGCAATCGGGGAGCTGTTTTTT. Translation gives CSAKGQGAIGELFF. The chain recombines TRBV20-1 with TRBJ2-2; 12 bases are shared with TRBD1. Germline CDR1 reads DFQATT; CDR2 reads SNEGSKA (reference sequence). J gave up 7 bases and V 4 bases, and 4 bases lay outside the gene matches. This CDR3 contains 14 residues.

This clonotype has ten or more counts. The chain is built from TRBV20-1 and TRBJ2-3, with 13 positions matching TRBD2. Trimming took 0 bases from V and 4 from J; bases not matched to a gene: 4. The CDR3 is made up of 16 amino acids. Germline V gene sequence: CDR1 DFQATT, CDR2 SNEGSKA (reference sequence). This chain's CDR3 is CSARDPGLAGPDTQYF. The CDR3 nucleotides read TGCAGTGCTAGAGATCCGGGACTAGCGGGGCCAGATACGCAGTATTTT.

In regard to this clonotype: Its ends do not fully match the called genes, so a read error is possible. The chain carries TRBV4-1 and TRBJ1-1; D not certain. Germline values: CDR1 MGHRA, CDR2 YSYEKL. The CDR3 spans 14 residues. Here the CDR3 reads CASNQEPVNTEAFF. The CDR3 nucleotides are TGCGCCAGCAACCAAGAGCCGGTGAACACTGAAGCTTTCTTT.

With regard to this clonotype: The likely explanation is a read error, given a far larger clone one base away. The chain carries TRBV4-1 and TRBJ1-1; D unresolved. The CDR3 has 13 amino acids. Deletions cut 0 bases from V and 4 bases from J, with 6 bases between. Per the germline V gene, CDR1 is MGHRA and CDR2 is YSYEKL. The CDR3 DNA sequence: TGCGCCAGCAGCCAAGATATAAGCACTGAAGCTTTCTTT. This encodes CASSQDISTEAFF.

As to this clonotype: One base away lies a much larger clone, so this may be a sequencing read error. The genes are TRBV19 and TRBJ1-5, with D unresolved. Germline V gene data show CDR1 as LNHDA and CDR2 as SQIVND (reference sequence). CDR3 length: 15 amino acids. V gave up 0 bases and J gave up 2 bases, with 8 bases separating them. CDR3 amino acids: CASSIDKARNQPQHF. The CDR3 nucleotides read TGTGCCAGTAGTATAGACAAGGCGCGCAATCAGCCCCAGCATTTT.

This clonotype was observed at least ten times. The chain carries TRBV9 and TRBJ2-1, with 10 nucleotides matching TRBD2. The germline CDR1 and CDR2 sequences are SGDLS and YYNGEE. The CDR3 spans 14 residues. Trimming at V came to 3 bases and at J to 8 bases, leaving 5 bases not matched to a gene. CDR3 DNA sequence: TGTGCCAGCAGCGAAGCTAGCGGGAGTGATGAGCAGTTCTTC. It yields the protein CASSEASGSDEQFF.

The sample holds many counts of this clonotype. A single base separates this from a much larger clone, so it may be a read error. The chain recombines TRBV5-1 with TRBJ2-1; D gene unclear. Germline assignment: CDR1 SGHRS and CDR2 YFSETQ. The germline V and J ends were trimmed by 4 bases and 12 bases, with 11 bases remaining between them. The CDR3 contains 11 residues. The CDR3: CASSPPFGQFF. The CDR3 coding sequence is TGCGCCAGCAGCCCTCCTTTCGGGCAGTTCTTC.

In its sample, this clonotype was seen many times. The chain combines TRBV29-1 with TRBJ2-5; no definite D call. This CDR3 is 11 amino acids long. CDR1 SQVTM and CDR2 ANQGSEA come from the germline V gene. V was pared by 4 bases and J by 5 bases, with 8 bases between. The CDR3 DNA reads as TGCAGCGTTGCCAGGCGGGAGACCCAGTACTTC. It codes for CSVARRETQYF. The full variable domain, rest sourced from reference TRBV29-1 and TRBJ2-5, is SAVISQKPSRDICQRGTSLTIQCQVDSQVTMMFWYRQQPGQSLTLIATANQGSEATYESGFVIDKFPISRPNLTFSTLTVSNMSPEDSSIYLCSVARRETQYFGPGTRLLVL.

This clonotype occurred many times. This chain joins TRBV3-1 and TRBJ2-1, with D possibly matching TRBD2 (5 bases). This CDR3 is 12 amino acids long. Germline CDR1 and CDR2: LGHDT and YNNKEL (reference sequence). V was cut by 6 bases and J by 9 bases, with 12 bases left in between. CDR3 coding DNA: TGTGCCAGCAGTCTAACTAGTTCTGAGCAGTTCTTC. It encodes CASSLTSSEQFF.

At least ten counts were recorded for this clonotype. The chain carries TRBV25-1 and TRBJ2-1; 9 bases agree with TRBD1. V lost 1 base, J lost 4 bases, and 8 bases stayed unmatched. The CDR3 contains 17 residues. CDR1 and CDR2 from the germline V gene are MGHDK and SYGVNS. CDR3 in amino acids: CASSEWGTGPTYNEQFF. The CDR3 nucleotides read TGTGCCAGCAGTGAATGGGGGACAGGGCCCACTTACAATGAGCAGTTCTTC.

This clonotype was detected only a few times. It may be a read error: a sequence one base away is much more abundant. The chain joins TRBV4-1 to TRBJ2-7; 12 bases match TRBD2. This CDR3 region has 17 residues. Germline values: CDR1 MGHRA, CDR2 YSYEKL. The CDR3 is CTSSQQTSGSIYYEQYF. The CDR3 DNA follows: TGCACCAGCAGCCAACAGACTAGCGGGAGTATATATTACGAGCAGTACTTC.

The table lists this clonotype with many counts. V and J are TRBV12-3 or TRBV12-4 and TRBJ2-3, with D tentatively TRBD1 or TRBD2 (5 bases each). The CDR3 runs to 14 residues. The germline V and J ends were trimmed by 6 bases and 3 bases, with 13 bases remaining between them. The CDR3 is CASSLGTDTDTQYF. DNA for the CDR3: TGTGCCAGCAGCCTAGGGACGGATACAGATACGCAGTATTTT.

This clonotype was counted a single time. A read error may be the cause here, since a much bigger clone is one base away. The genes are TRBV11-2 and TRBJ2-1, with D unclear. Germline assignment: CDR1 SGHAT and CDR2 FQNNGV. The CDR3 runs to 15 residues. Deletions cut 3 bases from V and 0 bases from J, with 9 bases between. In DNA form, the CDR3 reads TGTGCCAGCAGCTTGGCGGAAGGCTCCTACAATGAGCAGTTCTTC. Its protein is CASSLAEGSYNEQFF. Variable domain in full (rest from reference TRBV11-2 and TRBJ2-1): EAGVAQSPRYKIIEKRQSVAFWCNPISGHATLYWYQQILGQGPKLLIQFQNNGVVDDSQLPKDRFSAERLKGVDSTLKIQPAKLEDSAVYLCASSLAEGSYNEQFFGPGTRLTVL.

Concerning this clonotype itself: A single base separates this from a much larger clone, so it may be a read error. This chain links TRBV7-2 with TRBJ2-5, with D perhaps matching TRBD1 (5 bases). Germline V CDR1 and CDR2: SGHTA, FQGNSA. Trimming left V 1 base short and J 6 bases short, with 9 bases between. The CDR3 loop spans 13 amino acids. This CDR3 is CASSLDWGQTQYF. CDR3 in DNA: TGTGCCAGCAGCTTAGACTGGGGCCAGACCCAGTACTTC.